The 10 T cell receptor beta chains reported below all come from one sample, sequenced in a study of blood T cell repertoires in COVID-19. The repertoire was sequenced with immunoSEQ multiplex PCR; TCRdb's copy has only in-frame clones and lacks some. The sample holds approximately 240,000 clones; approximately 90% are singletons and the top ten take 2% to 2.5%. Sequencing used peripheral blood. These receptors all come from a middle-aged woman who had recovered from COVID-19.

The V and J genes are TRBV28 and TRBJ1-4; TRBD1 matches at 8 bases. This CDR3 has 14 residues. After removal of 6 bases from V and 5 bases from J, the junction contained 5 bases not matched to a gene. Germline lookup yields CDR1 MDHEN and CDR2 SYDVKM. The CDR3 here is CASRTQGENEKLFF. The DNA for the CDR3 is TGTGCCAGCAGAACACAGGGGGAGAATGAAAAACTGTTTTTT.

J is TRBJ1-5 and V is TRBV19, with 9 bases matching TRBD1. This CDR3 has 14 amino acids. Germline CDR1 LNHDA, CDR2 SQIVND (reference sequence). V trimming: 4 bases; J trimming: 4 bases; junction bases outside the gene matches: 2. This CDR3 is CASSTGTGNQPQHF. The CDR3 region has the DNA TGTGCCAGTAGTACCGGGACAGGGAATCAGCCCCAGCATTTT. Complete variable domain (other parts from reference TRBV19 and TRBJ1-5): DGGITQSPKYLFRKEGQNVTLSCEQNLNHDAMYWYRQDPGQGLRLIYYSQIVNDFQKGDIAEGYSVSREKKESFPLTVTSAQKNPTAFYLCASSTGTGNQPQHFGDGTRLSIL.

This clone was detected once. V usage is TRBV11-3 and J usage is TRBJ2-7, with 7 bases aligning to TRBD1. The CDR3 length is 16 residues. The junction had 10 bases not matched to a gene; V was cut back by 4 bases and J by 1 base. Germline CDR1 SGHNT, CDR2 YENEEA. The CDR3 DNA reads as TGTGCCAGCAGCTCCCCTCCGGGACAGATTTCCTACGAGCAGTACTTC. Residues: CASSSPPGQISYEQYF.

The V call is TRBV19, the J call TRBJ1-5; TRBD1 is a possible D gene (5 bases). Germline assignment: CDR1 LNHDA and CDR2 SQIVND (reference sequence). The CDR3 runs to 16 residues. Trimming left V 4 bases short and J 1 base short, with 14 bases between. For the CDR3, the DNA is TGTGCCAGTAGTAGATTGGGTCGGGGGAGCAATCAGCCCCAGCATTTT. Translation: CASSRLGRGSNQPQHF.

Here the CDR3 reads CASSRTGTSGGSSYEQYF. For the CDR3, the DNA is TGCGCCAGCAGCCGAACCGGGACTAGCGGGGGATCCTCCTACGAGCAGTACTTC. V usage is TRBV5-1 and J usage is TRBJ2-7; 14 nucleotides agree with TRBD2. Germline CDR1 and CDR2: SGHRS and YFSETQ. The CDR3 length is 18 residues. Germline trimming cut 4 bases from V and 0 bases from J; bases unmatched to any gene: 9.

The V call is TRBV10-3, the J call TRBJ2-1; 10 bases align to TRBD2. Germline-derived CDR1 and CDR2 are ENHRY and SYGVKD. The CDR3 spans 16 residues. V dropped 1 base and J dropped 9; count of bases not matched to a gene: 9. The CDR3 bases are TGTGCCATCAGTGAGTGGCTAGCGGGAGATTCAGGTGAGCAGTTCTTC. Translation gives CAISEWLAGDSGEQFF.

This clone appeared once. At one boundary the junction diverges from the germline segment, which might be a read error. This chain uses TRBV7-7 with TRBJ2-3, with 12 bases aligning to TRBD2. Germline CDR1 is SSHAT and CDR2 is FNYEAQ (reference sequence). There are 15 residues in the CDR3. The CDR3 coding sequence is TGTGCTAGCAGCGCTAGCGGGGGGGCCACAGATACGCAGTATTTT. Its translation: CASSASGGATDTQYF.

The V gene is TRBV4-2, the J gene TRBJ2-1, with 9 bases that match TRBD2. CDR1 is LGHNA, CDR2 YNFKEQ, per germline. CDR3 size: 16 residues. The trim removed 2 bases at V and 4 bases at J, leaving 6 bases unmatched. Here the CDR3 reads CASSQLLAGDYNEQFF. As DNA, the CDR3 is TGTGCCAGCAGCCAACTTTTAGCGGGGGATTACAATGAGCAGTTCTTC.

This chain's CDR3 is CASSFGTGGFAYEQYF. The CDR3 DNA reads TGTGCCAGCAGCTTCGGGACAGGGGGCTTTGCCTACGAGCAGTACTTC. The rearrangement links TRBV7-2 to TRBJ2-7, with 12 bases aligning to TRBD1. Trimming at V came to 3 bases and at J to 2 bases, leaving 5 bases not matched to a gene. The germline V gene encodes CDR1 SGHTA and CDR2 FQGNSA. This CDR3 is 16 amino acids long.

The V and J genes are TRBV7-2 and TRBJ2-3, with D unclear. The CDR3 is 15 amino acids. V was shortened by 1 base and J by 4 bases, with 12 bases between the two germline ends. Germline CDR1 SGHTA, CDR2 FQGNSA. CDR3 sequence reads: CASSLVLVAADTQYF. The CDR3, as DNA: TGTGCCAGCAGCTTAGTTCTCGTCGCGGCAGATACGCAGTATTTT.